Below are 27 T cell receptor beta chains sequenced from a single sample in a study of shared clonotypes between healthy human individuals. TCRdb keeps only in-frame clones here, not all; method: immunoSEQ multiplex PCR. The sample has millions of clones, approximately 95% seen once; the top ten hold 0.35% to 0.45%. Sequencing was carried out using naive CD4+ T cells from PBMCs. The subset denotes: CD45RA+ positively selected. The receptors originated from a man younger than 35 in good health. Some clones in this sample may be carry-over from other donors' samples.

This clone showed up just once. The chain joins TRBV18 to TRBJ2-3; D unresolved. The CDR3 consists of 17 residues. CDR1 is KGHSH and CDR2 is LQKENI in the germline V gene. Trimming cost V 3 bases and J 0 bases, with 16 bases left between them. The CDR3 spells CASSPLASQTSTDTQYF. CDR3 DNA sequence: TGTGCCAGCTCACCCTTGGCCAGCCAAACTAGCACAGATACGCAGTATTTT.

The CDR3 sequence: CASSGTGVLYTQYF. CDR3 in DNA: TGTGCCAGCAGCGGTACGGGAGTTTTATATACGCAGTATTTT. The V and J genes are TRBV14 and TRBJ2-3; TRBD2 is a possible D gene (6 bases). Trimming removed 5 bases from V and 7 bases from J, with 16 bases in between. Germline CDR1 SGHDN, CDR2 FVKESK. The CDR3 extends over 14 amino acids.

V and J are TRBV7-8 and TRBJ2-3, with D possibly being TRBD2 (5 bases). The germline gives CDR1 SGHVS, CDR2 FQNEAQ. Deletions cut 1 base from V and 9 bases from J, with 11 bases between. The CDR3 extends over 13 amino acids. The CDR3 region is CASSLDSGRTQYF. The CDR3 coding sequence is TGTGCCAGCAGCTTAGATTCGGGAAGAACGCAGTATTTT.

This rearrangement joins TRBV7-4 to TRBJ1-5; D unclear. The CDR3 length is 12 residues. Trimming removed 8 bases from V and 5 bases from J, with 10 bases in between. Per germline, CDR1 SGHVT and CDR2 SQSDAQ. CDR3 nucleotides: TGTGCCAGCCCGTCGGCAGATCAGCCCCAGCATTTT. It codes for CASPSADQPQHF.

The chain employs TRBV28 and TRBJ2-5, with TRBD1 as a possible D gene (6 bases). The CDR3 runs to 14 residues. Germline V gene sequence: CDR1 MDHEN, CDR2 SYDVKM. The germline V and J ends were trimmed by 4 bases and 6 bases, with 15 bases remaining between them. The CDR3 nucleotides are TGTGCCAGCAGTTCCTTACCAGGGGAGCAGACCCAGTACTTC. Its protein product is CASSSLPGEQTQYF.

This chain's CDR3 is CASRQSGTGGTEAFF. The CDR3 DNA sequence: TGTGCCAGCAGGCAGTCCGGGACAGGGGGCACTGAAGCTTTCTTT. The chain recombines TRBV28 with TRBJ1-1; TRBD1 agrees at 11 bases. The CDR3 runs to 15 residues. The germline V gene has CDR1 MDHEN and CDR2 SYDVKM. V lost 6 bases, J lost 4 bases, and 7 bases stayed unmatched.

The genes are TRBV15 and TRBJ1-2, with 8 bases fitting TRBD1. This CDR3 has 15 residues. Trimming took 7 bases from V and 0 from J; bases not matched to a gene: 7. The germline gives CDR1 LNHNV, CDR2 YYDKDF (reference sequence). The DNA for the CDR3 is TGTGCCACCAACAGGGGGATCGACCCTAACTATGGCTACACCTTC. It yields the protein CATNRGIDPNYGYTF.

CDR3 sequence reads: CASSPRGSGWLYEQYF. Here the CDR3 DNA reads TGTGCCAGCAGCCCCAGGGGTTCAGGGTGGTTGTACGAGCAGTACTTC. The rearrangement uses TRBV7-3 and TRBJ2-7, with a possible D match to TRBD1 (6 bases). This CDR3 contains 16 residues. V gave up 5 bases and J gave up 4 bases, with 21 bases separating them. Germline V gene data show CDR1 as SGHTA and CDR2 as FQGTGA. The full variable domain, in which reference TRBV7-3 and TRBJ2-7 provide the parts outside the CDR3, is GAGVSQTPSNKVTEKGKYVELRCDPISGHTALYWYRQSLGQGPEFLIYFQGTGAADDSGLPNDRFFAVRPEGSVSTLKIQRTERGDSAVYLCASSPRGSGWLYEQYFGPGTRLTVT.

As regards this clone: The sample carries other DNA sequences with the same CDR3. CDR3 sequence: CASSAGTSGSNEQFF. The DNA for the CDR3 is TGTGCCAGCAGCGCCGGGACTAGCGGGAGCAATGAGCAGTTCTTC. V is TRBV7-3 and J is TRBJ2-1; 14 nucleotides line up with TRBD2. There are 15 residues in the CDR3. Trimming cost V 5 bases and J 6 bases; bases outside gene matches: 3. CDR1 SGHTA and CDR2 FQGTGA come from the germline V gene.

This sequence joins TRBV6-6 and TRBJ1-1; 7 bases map to TRBD1. The CDR3 has 15 residues. Germline V gene lookup returns CDR1 MNHNY and CDR2 SVGAGI (reference sequence). V lost 2 bases and J lost 3; bases outside the gene matches: 6. CDR3: CASSYQQGWDTEAFF. CDR3 in DNA: TGTGCCAGCAGTTACCAACAGGGGTGGGACACTGAAGCTTTCTTT.

The genes are TRBV6-5 and TRBJ1-4; D is undetermined. This CDR3 region has 15 residues. V was shortened by 6 bases and J by 0 bases, with 11 bases between the two germline ends. Per germline, CDR1 MNHEY and CDR2 SVGAGI. The CDR3 DNA sequence: TGTGCCAGCAGCGCCGACCTCCCAACTAATGAAAAACTGTTTTTT. Protein product: CASSADLPTNEKLFF.

The chain uses TRBV7-2 and TRBJ2-3; 8 positions match TRBD1. CDR3 length: 14 residues. J lost 5 bases, V lost 5 bases, and 6 bases had no gene match. Germline assignment: CDR1 SGHTA and CDR2 FQGNSA. As DNA, the CDR3 is TGTGCCAGCAGCGACGACAGGGGTGTAGATACGCAGTATTTT. Its protein is CASSDDRGVDTQYF.

The V gene is TRBV11-2, the J gene TRBJ2-5; 12 bases are shared with TRBD2. The DNA end is more similar to TRBJ2-7, so the J call may be wrong. The CDR3 extends over 15 amino acids. Germline V gene sequence: CDR1 SGHAT, CDR2 FQNNGV. The CDR3 region is CASSLRLAGGYEQYF. Here the CDR3 DNA reads TGTGCCAGCAGCTTAAGGCTAGCGGGAGGGTACGAGCAGTACTTC.

The CDR3: CASSRRTGEKLFF. In DNA form, the CDR3 reads TGTGCCAGCAGTCGTCGGACGGGTGAAAAACTGTTTTTT. V gene TRBV27 combines with J gene TRBJ1-4; no definite D call. The CDR3 is 13 amino acids. Trimming took off 5 bases at V and 7 bases at J, with 11 bases between the two ends. Germline V gene data show CDR1 as MNHEY and CDR2 as SMNVEV (reference sequence).

This chain joins TRBV4-3 and TRBJ2-4, with D possibly called TRBD1 or TRBD2 (5 bases each). Germline V lookup: CDR1 LGHNA, CDR2 YSLEER. V was clipped by 0 bases and J by 0 bases, with 18 bases between them. The CDR3 loop spans 19 amino acids. As DNA, the CDR3 is TGCGCCAGCAGCCAAGATCTTCCGGGACGGATCCTAGCCAAAAACATTCAGTACTTC. Translating gives CASSQDLPGRILAKNIQYF.

CDR3 sequence: CASRSSQGYTGELFF. The CDR3 coding sequence is TGTGCCAGTAGAAGTAGCCAGGGGTACACCGGGGAGCTGTTTTTT. This rearrangement joins TRBV19 to TRBJ2-2, with a weak D call TRBD1 (6 bases). Trimming removed 6 bases from V and 3 bases from J, with 14 bases in between. Germline V CDR1 and CDR2: LNHDA, SQIVND (reference sequence). This CDR3 is 15 amino acids long.

The chain couples TRBV7-8 to TRBJ1-1; D gene unclear. Germline V gene lookup returns CDR1 SGHVS and CDR2 FQNEAQ. This CDR3 has 15 amino acids. V lost 1 base and J lost 4, with 13 bases in between. CDR3 bases: TGTGCCAGCAGCTTAGTAGGAACCTTTGGCACTGAAGCTTTCTTT. It encodes CASSLVGTFGTEAFF. Combining the CDR3 with reference TRBV7-8 and TRBJ1-1 gives the whole variable domain GAGVSQSPRYKVAKRGQDVALRCDPISGHVSLFWYQQALGQGPEFLTYFQNEAQLDKSGLPSDRFFAERPEGSVSTLKIQRTQQEDSAVYLCASSLVGTFGTEAFFGQGTRLTVV.

V is TRBV5-4 and J is TRBJ2-6; TRBD1 matches at 7 bases. The CDR3 covers 16 residues. V shed 4 bases, J shed 1 base, and the junction held 5 bases outside the gene matches. Germline V gene sequence: CDR1 SGHNT, CDR2 YYREEE (reference sequence). CDR3 coding DNA: TGTGCCAGCAGCGACAGGGCAGGGTCTGGGGCCAACGTCCTGACTTTC. It translates to CASSDRAGSGANVLTF.

The rearrangement joins TRBV5-4 to TRBJ2-2; 10 bases agree with TRBD2. V shed 4 bases and J 4 bases; nucleotides not matched to a gene: 7. The germline gives CDR1 SGHNT, CDR2 YYREEE (reference sequence). The CDR3 covers 16 residues. CDR3 sequence: CASSRLSGRATGELFF. The DNA of the CDR3 is TGTGCCAGCAGCCGGCTAAGCGGGAGGGCCACCGGGGAGCTGTTTTTT.

The genes are TRBV29-1 and TRBJ1-1; D is possibly TRBD1 (6 bases). The CDR3 totals 16 residues. Per germline, CDR1 SQVTM and CDR2 ANQGSEA. Trimming removed 4 bases at V and 1 base at J, with 19 bases between. Written as DNA, the CDR3 is TGCAGCGTTGCTACAAACAGGGCGACGGGGAACACTGAAGCTTTCTTT. Its protein product is CSVATNRATGNTEAFF.

This clone has just one count. This chain joins TRBV5-5 and TRBJ2-7, with D possibly TRBD1 on 5 matching bases. CDR1 is SGHKS, CDR2 YYEKEE, per germline (reference sequence). This CDR3 region has 15 residues. Trimming cost V 0 bases and J 2 bases, with 12 bases left between them. The CDR3 here is CASSLDPTGTYEQYF. DNA for the CDR3: TGTGCCAGCAGCTTGGACCCTACAGGAACCTACGAGCAGTACTTC.

This clone has more than one count but fewer than ten. The chain has TRBV10-3 and TRBJ1-1; D might be TRBD1 (6 bases). Trimming cost V 10 bases and J 0 bases, with 12 bases left between them. The CDR3 extends over 13 amino acids. Germline V gene data show CDR1 as ENHRY and CDR2 as SYGVKD. CDR3 sequence reads: CATRKGVNTEAFF. The CDR3 DNA reads TGTGCCACCCGAAAGGGGGTGAACACTGAAGCTTTCTTT.

The rearrangement links TRBV5-1 to TRBJ2-1; the match to TRBD1 covers 7 bases. Germline V gives CDR1 SGHRS, CDR2 YFSETQ. This CDR3 spans 15 amino acids. V lost 3 bases to trimming and J lost 8 bases; unmatched junction nucleotides: 11. This CDR3 reads CASSYTRGGPDEQFF. CDR3 nucleotide sequence: TGCGCCAGCAGCTACACTAGAGGGGGCCCAGATGAGCAGTTCTTC.

V and J are TRBV9 and TRBJ2-7, with TRBD1 identical over 8 bases. V lost 4 bases to trimming and J lost 5 bases; unmatched junction nucleotides: 11. The CDR3 extends over 15 amino acids. Germline CDR1 and CDR2: SGDLS and YYNGEE. CDR3 sequence: CASSPQGAAFNEQYF. CDR3 DNA sequence: TGTGCCAGCAGCCCTCAGGGGGCGGCGTTTAACGAGCAGTACTTC.

The chain recombines TRBV7-6 with TRBJ2-5; D is undetermined. The germline gives CDR1 SGHVS, CDR2 FNYEAQ. There are 15 residues in the CDR3. V was pared by 4 bases and J by 3 bases, with 15 bases between. CDR3 sequence (DNA): TGTGCCAGCAGCTCGACCCTAACTGGGGAAGAGACCCAGTACTTC. It codes for CASSSTLTGEETQYF.

The chain links TRBV15 to TRBJ1-5; D possibly corresponds to TRBD1 (6 bases). Trimming took 4 bases from V and 4 from J, leaving 20 bases between them. The germline V gene encodes CDR1 LNHNV and CDR2 YYDKDF (reference sequence). CDR3 length equals 17 residues. In DNA form, the CDR3 reads TGTGCCACCAGCAATTTAAAACGGGACAACTCTAATCAGCCCCAGCATTTT. Its protein is CATSNLKRDNSNQPQHF.

V is TRBV5-1 and J is TRBJ2-7, with D possibly being TRBD1 (6 bases). Trimming cost V 3 bases and J 6 bases, with 19 bases left between them. This CDR3 spans 15 amino acids. CDR1 SGHRS and CDR2 YFSETQ come from the germline V gene. The CDR3 coding sequence is TGCGCCAGCAGCTCGATTACAGGGACCCACGGCGAGCAGTACTTC. The encoded protein is CASSSITGTHGEQYF.